The clone carrying this TCR beta chain has just a few counts. Its cognate antigen is unknown. Only in-frame clones appear in the TCRdb table, and some are missing; sequencing was by immunoSEQ multiplex PCR. The data contain 10,000 to 15,000 clones, more than 75% of them seen just once; the ten biggest clones take up 17%. This sample is drawn from a study of tumor-infiltrating lymphocytes in localized non-small cell lung cancer. Looking at the study overall: Resected tumor was paired with non-adjacent uninvolved lung from the same patient. Whole-study findings and limits: Different pieces of the same tissue were used for each assay. TCRbeta sequencing showed higher T cell infiltration in tumors than uninvolved lung.

V lost 2 bases to trimming and J lost 4 bases; unmatched junction nucleotides: 24. Looked up from germline, CDR1 is MNHNS and CDR2 is SASEGT. This CDR3 has 21 amino acids. The TCR was taken from a human donor with non-small cell lung cancer. The rearrangement uses TRBV6-1 and TRBJ2-7; 9 bases map to TRBD2. The sample comprised uninvolved lung tissue not adjacent to the tumor. CDR3 in DNA: TGTGCCAGCAGTGAAAAGGGCCCCGTTTGGCAGCGGGGGGCCCTGCTTTACGAGCAGTACTTC. It translates to CASSEKGPVWQRGALLYEQYF.